These 18 T cell receptor beta chains share one sample of origin, sequenced in a study of T cells in localized non-small cell lung cancer. Assay used: immunoSEQ multiplex PCR; TCRdb lists only in-frame clones, some missing. This sample has roughly 84,000 clones, with more than 75% found just once. Source: peripheral blood, taken before any cancer treatment. These receptor sequences come from a woman aged 35-75 years with stage I squamous cell lung carcinoma.

J is TRBJ1-5 and V is TRBV7-2, with TRBD1 identical over 8 bases. Germline-derived CDR1 and CDR2 are SGHTA and FQGNSA. The CDR3 contains 15 residues. After removal of 3 bases from V and 7 bases from J, the junction contained 8 bases not matched to a gene. The CDR3, as DNA: TGTGCCAGCAGCTTTAAAACAGGGGGTGGACAGCCCCAGCATTTT. It is translated as CASSFKTGGGQPQHF.

The genes are TRBV4-1 and TRBJ1-2; D remains unclear. With 1 base removed from V and 2 bases from J, the gap between germline ends came to 8 bases. This CDR3 is built from 14 residues. CDR1 is MGHRA and CDR2 is YSYEKL in the germline V gene. CDR3 protein: CASSQVSTNYGYTF. The DNA of the CDR3 is TGCGCCAGCAGCCAAGTGTCCACGAACTATGGCTACACCTTC.

This clone was counted once. The chain joins TRBV6-5 to TRBJ2-7; TRBD1 agrees at 10 bases. The germline gives CDR1 MNHEY, CDR2 SVGAGI. This CDR3 has 13 amino acids. V was clipped by 6 bases and J by 10 bases; unmatched bases: 9. The CDR3 protein is CASRGVTGGSQYF. The CDR3 nucleotides read TGTGCCAGCAGGGGAGTGACAGGGGGCTCCCAGTACTTC.

The rearrangement joins TRBV7-6 to TRBJ1-3; the match to TRBD1 covers 7 bases. Germline V lookup: CDR1 SGHVS, CDR2 FNYEAQ. Germline trimming cut 2 bases from V and 4 bases from J; bases unmatched to any gene: 14. This CDR3 contains 18 residues. CDR3 bases: TGTGCCAGCAGCTTAATTTCTCAGGGACAGCTCCTCGGAAACACCATATATTTT. It translates to CASSLISQGQLLGNTIYF.

This clone has just a few counts. The chain joins TRBV10-2 to TRBJ1-1; D is ambiguous. CDR1 is WSHSY, CDR2 SAAADI, per germline. The CDR3 is 13 residues long. Trimming cost V 7 bases and J 0 bases, with 9 bases left between them. CDR3 in amino acids: CASNPEMNTEAFF. The CDR3 coding sequence is TGCGCCAGCAATCCAGAGATGAACACTGAAGCTTTCTTT.

The rearrangement joins TRBV5-1 to TRBJ2-5; 14 bases are a match to TRBD2. CDR1 SGHRS and CDR2 YFSETQ come from the germline V gene. The V gene end was trimmed by 4 bases and the J gene end by 4 bases; junction bases not matched to a gene: 6. The CDR3 totals 16 residues. The CDR3 loop reads CASSGGLAGVGETQYF. The CDR3 nucleotides read TGCGCCAGCAGCGGGGGACTAGCGGGGGTAGGAGAGACCCAGTACTTC.

The CDR3 coding sequence is TGTGCCAGTAGTAAGAAAGGCACCGGGGAGCTGTTTTTT. It codes for CASSKKGTGELFF. The chain uses TRBV19 and TRBJ2-2; D is ambiguous. From germline, CDR1 is LNHDA and CDR2 SQIVND (reference sequence). This CDR3 comprises 13 residues. Between the trimmed V and J ends, which lost 4 bases and 4 bases, there was a span of 7 bases.

The chain joins TRBV5-1 to TRBJ2-3; 7 bases line up with TRBD1. The CDR3 is 16 amino acids. The V gene's germline CDR1 is SGHRS and CDR2 YFSETQ. V lost 3 bases, J lost 0 bases, and 7 bases stayed unmatched. CDR3 loop: CASSSFNRGSTDTQYF. Written as DNA, the CDR3 is TGCGCCAGCAGCTCTTTTAACAGGGGAAGCACAGATACGCAGTATTTT. The variable domain in full, completed from reference TRBV5-1 and TRBJ2-3, reads KAGVTQTPRYLIKTRGQQVTLSCSPISGHRSVSWYQQTPGQGLQFLFEYFSETQRNKGNFPGRFSGRQFSNSRSEMNVSTLELGDSALYLCASSSFNRGSTDTQYFGPGTRLTVL.

The genes are TRBV5-1 and TRBJ2-7; 8 bases fit TRBD2. Germline values: CDR1 SGHRS, CDR2 YFSETQ. With V trimmed by 4 bases and J by 2 bases, 5 bases remained unmatched. This CDR3 comprises 14 residues. The CDR3 region is CASSAGTSAYEQYF. CDR3 nucleotide sequence: TGCGCCAGCAGCGCCGGGACTAGTGCCTACGAGCAGTACTTC.

This clone was observed a single time. CDR3 loop: CASSQEEGQPQHF. CDR3 DNA: TGTGCCAGCAGCCAAGAGGAGGGACAGCCCCAGCATTTT. This chain links TRBV4-2 with TRBJ1-5, with no clear D. Germline lookup yields CDR1 LGHNA and CDR2 YNFKEQ. Trimming took off 0 bases at V and 7 bases at J, with 7 bases between the two ends. This CDR3 is 13 amino acids long.

The V gene is TRBV9, the J gene TRBJ2-3, with TRBD2 matching 8 bases. Trimming removed 4 bases from V and 0 bases from J; junction bases left unmatched: 4. The V gene's germline CDR1 is SGDLS and CDR2 YYNGEE. CDR3 length: 15 amino acids. In DNA form, the CDR3 reads TGTGCCAGCAGCCCCCAGCGGGGGAGCACAGATACGCAGTATTTT. This codes for CASSPQRGSTDTQYF. Based on the CDR3 plus reference TRBV9 and TRBJ2-3, the full variable domain is DSGVTQTPKHLITATGQRVTLRCSPRSGDLSVYWYQQSLDQGLQFLIQYYNGEERAKGNILERFSAQQFPDLHSELNLSSLELGDSALYFCASSPQRGSTDTQYFGPGTRLTVL.

This chain connects TRBV4-1 to TRBJ2-7; D is uncertain. Trimming pared 4 bases from V and 1 base from J, leaving 14 bases between. Germline V CDR1 and CDR2: MGHRA, YSYEKL. The CDR3 spans 15 residues. In DNA form, the CDR3 reads TGCGCCAGCAGCCTTAATTCCTTAGGGTCCTACGAGCAGTACTTC. As protein: CASSLNSLGSYEQYF.

This chain links TRBV9 with TRBJ2-7; TRBD1 aligns across 9 bases. V dropped 2 bases and J dropped 5; count of bases not matched to a gene: 8. Germline loops: CDR1 SGDLS, CDR2 YYNGEE. The CDR3 extends over 15 amino acids. Written as DNA, the CDR3 is TGTGCCAGCAGCGTGAGAACAGGGGGCTTCGACGAGCAGTACTTC. It translates to CASSVRTGGFDEQYF.

The V call is TRBV5-1, the J call TRBJ2-7; the D gene is possibly TRBD2 (5 bases). The germline gives CDR1 SGHRS, CDR2 YFSETQ. The CDR3 length is 17 residues. Between the trimmed V and J ends, which lost 0 bases and 1 base, there was a span of 17 bases. CDR3 residues: CASSLGFAATTSYEQYF. CDR3 nucleotide sequence: TGCGCCAGCAGCTTGGGTTTTGCGGCGACTACTTCCTACGAGCAGTACTTC.

The V and J genes are TRBV15 and TRBJ1-2; 7 bases are a match to TRBD1. The V and J ends lost 0 bases and 8 bases, in that order; junction bases with no gene match: 6. Germline values: CDR1 LNHNV, CDR2 YYDKDF (reference sequence). The CDR3 spans 14 residues. This CDR3 is CATSRETGFFGYTF. CDR3 bases: TGTGCCACCAGCAGAGAGACAGGGTTTTTCGGCTACACCTTC. Looking up the rest from reference TRBV15 and TRBJ1-2 gives the full variable domain: DAMVIQNPRYQVTQFGKPVTLSCSQTLNHNVMYWYQQKSSQAPKLLFHYYDKDFNNEADTPDNFQSRRPNTSFCFLDIRSPGLGDTAMYLCATSRETGFFGYTFGSGTRLTVV.

The chain couples TRBV6-5 to TRBJ1-1; a weak D match, TRBD1 (6 bases). The length of the CDR3 is 11 residues. The V gene's germline CDR1 is MNHEY and CDR2 SVGAGI. Between the trimmed V and J ends, which lost 6 bases and 7 bases, there was a span of 9 bases. The CDR3 coding sequence is TGTGCCAGCAGAGGACAGCGTGAAGCTTTCTTT. Protein sequence: CASRGQREAFF.

This clone turned up a few times. This sequence joins TRBV30 and TRBJ1-2; D is unclear. V was pared by 1 base and J by 5 bases, with 2 bases between. This CDR3 comprises 10 residues. Germline values: CDR1 GTSNPN, CDR2 SVGIG (reference sequence). CDR3: CAWSGYGYTF. DNA for the CDR3: TGTGCCTGGAGTGGATATGGCTACACCTTC.

The V call is TRBV29-1, the J call TRBJ1-1, with 8 bases matching TRBD1. Germline-derived CDR1 and CDR2 are SQVTM and ANQGSEA. The CDR3 loop spans 13 amino acids. Trimming took 7 bases from V and 2 from J; bases not matched to a gene: 6. The CDR3 sequence: CSAIQGVNTEAFF. The CDR3 bases are TGCAGCGCTATACAGGGGGTTAACACTGAAGCTTTCTTT.